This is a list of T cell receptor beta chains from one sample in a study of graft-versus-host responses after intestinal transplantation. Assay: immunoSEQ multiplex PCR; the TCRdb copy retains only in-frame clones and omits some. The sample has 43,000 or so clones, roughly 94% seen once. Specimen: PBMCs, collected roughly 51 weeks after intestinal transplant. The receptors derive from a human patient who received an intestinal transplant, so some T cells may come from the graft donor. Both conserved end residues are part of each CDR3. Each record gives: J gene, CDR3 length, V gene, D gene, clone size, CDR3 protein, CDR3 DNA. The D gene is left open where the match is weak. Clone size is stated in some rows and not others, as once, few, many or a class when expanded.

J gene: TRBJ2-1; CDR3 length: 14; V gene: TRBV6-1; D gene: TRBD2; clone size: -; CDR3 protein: CASSSREGPSEQFF; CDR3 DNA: TGTGCCAGCAGTTCGCGGGAGGGCCCGAGTGAGCAGTTCTTC
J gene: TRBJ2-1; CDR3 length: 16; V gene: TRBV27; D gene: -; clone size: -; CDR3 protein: CASSFWADSSYNEQFF; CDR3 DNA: TGTGCCAGCAGTTTCTGGGCGGATAGCTCCTACAATGAGCAGTTCTTC
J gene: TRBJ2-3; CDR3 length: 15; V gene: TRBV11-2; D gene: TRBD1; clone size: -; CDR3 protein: CASSLGQGGTDTQYF; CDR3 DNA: TGTGCCAGCAGCTTGGGACAGGGAGGCACAGATACGCAGTATTTT
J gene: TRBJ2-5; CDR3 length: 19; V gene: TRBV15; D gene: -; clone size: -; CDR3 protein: CATSRLKTGYSVVGETQYF; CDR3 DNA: TGTGCCACCAGCAGATTAAAGACCGGTTATAGCGTAGTCGGAGAGACCCAGTACTTC
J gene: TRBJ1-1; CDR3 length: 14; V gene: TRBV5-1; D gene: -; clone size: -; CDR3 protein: CASSLEGGAAEAFF; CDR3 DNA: TGCGCCAGCAGCTTGGAAGGGGGGGCGGCTGAAGCTTTCTTT
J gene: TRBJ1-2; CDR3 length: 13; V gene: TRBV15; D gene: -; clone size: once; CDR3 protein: CATSRGGPDGYTF; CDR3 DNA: TGTGCCACGAGCCGGGGGGGCCCGGATGGCTACACCTTC
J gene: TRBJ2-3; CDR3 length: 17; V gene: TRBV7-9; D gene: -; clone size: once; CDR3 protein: CASSLAIGGPSTDTQYF; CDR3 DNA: TGTGCCAGCAGCTTAGCGATTGGGGGACCTAGCACAGATACGCAGTATTTT
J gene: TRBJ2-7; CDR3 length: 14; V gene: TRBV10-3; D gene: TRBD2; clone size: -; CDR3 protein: CAISKRGSSYEQYF; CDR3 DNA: TGTGCCATCTCCAAGCGGGGAAGCTCCTACGAGCAGTACTTC
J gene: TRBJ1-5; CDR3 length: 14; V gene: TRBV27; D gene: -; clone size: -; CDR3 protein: CASSLINSNQPQHF; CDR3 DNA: TGTGCCAGCAGTTTAATCAATAGCAATCAGCCCCAGCATTTT
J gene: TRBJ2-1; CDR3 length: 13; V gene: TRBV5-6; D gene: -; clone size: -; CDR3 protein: CASSIDEHNEQFF; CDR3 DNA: TGTGCCAGCAGCATAGACGAACACAATGAGCAGTTCTTC
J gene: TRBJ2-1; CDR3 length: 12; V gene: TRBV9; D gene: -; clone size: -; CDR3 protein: CASSPTWSEQFF; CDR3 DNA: TGTGCCAGCAGCCCCACTTGGAGTGAGCAGTTCTTC
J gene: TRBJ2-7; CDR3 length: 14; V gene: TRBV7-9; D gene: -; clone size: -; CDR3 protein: CASSPSSRVAEQYF; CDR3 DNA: TGTGCCAGCAGCCCCTCCTCGCGGGTCGCAGAGCAGTACTTC
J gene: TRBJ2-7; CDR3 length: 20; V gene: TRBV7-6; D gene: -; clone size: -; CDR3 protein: CASSLAPWEGGRPFSYEQYF; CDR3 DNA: TGTGCCAGCAGCTTAGCCCCATGGGAGGGGGGCAGACCATTCTCCTACGAGCAGTACTTC
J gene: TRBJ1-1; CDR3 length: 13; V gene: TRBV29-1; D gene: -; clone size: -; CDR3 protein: CSVAGVGYTEAFF; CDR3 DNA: TGCAGCGTTGCAGGGGTGGGGTACACTGAAGCTTTCTTT
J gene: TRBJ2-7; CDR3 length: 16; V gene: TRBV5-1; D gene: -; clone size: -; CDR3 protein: CASSLIGGIDAYEQYF; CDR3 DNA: TGCGCCAGCAGTTTGATCGGGGGTATCGACGCCTACGAGCAGTACTTC
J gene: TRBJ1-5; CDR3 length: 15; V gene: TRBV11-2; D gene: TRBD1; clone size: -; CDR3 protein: CASSFGTASNQPQHF; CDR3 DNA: TGTGCCAGCAGCTTCGGGACAGCTAGCAATCAGCCCCAGCATTTT